The 18 T cell receptor beta chains listed next were all sequenced from one sample in a study of control samples from healthy donors and cancer patients. The data were produced by immunoSEQ multiplex PCR, yet TCRdb's version contains in-frame clones alone and is incomplete. The sample shows approximately 150,000 clones, around 92% of them seen only once. Sample: PBMCs. The source is a man in his forties or fifties with head and neck cancer.

The rearrangement uses TRBV5-1 and TRBJ2-1; the match to TRBD2 covers 15 bases. The CDR3 spans 17 residues. J lost 1 base, V lost 4 bases, and 3 bases had no gene match. Per the germline V gene, CDR1 is SGHRS and CDR2 is YFSETQ. The CDR3 region is CASSTGLAGGSYNEQFF. The CDR3 bases are TGCGCCAGCAGCACGGGACTAGCGGGAGGATCCTACAATGAGCAGTTCTTC.

The chain employs TRBV11-2 and TRBJ2-3, with no clear D. V was trimmed by 0 bases and J by 6 bases, leaving 10 bases between them. This CDR3 region has 14 residues. The germline CDR1 and CDR2 sequences are SGHAT and FQNNGV. CDR3: CASSLEIGWDTQYF. The CDR3 nucleotides are TGTGCCAGCAGCTTAGAGATAGGTTGGGATACGCAGTATTTT.

This clone has only one observation. The chain joins TRBV12-3 or TRBV12-4 to TRBJ1-5; D remains ambiguous. V dropped 8 bases and J dropped 7 bases, with 12 bases sitting between them. The CDR3 is made up of 12 amino acids. The chain's CDR3 is CASSQRLQPQHF. The CDR3 DNA reads TGTGCCAGCTCCCAGAGATTGCAGCCCCAGCATTTT.

In DNA, the CDR3 is TGTGCCATCAGTAGCGGGACGGACGACAATGAGCAGTTCTTC. Residues: CAISSGTDDNEQFF. The chain employs TRBV10-3 and TRBJ2-1, with 7 bases that match TRBD2. After removal of 5 bases from V and 5 bases from J, the junction contained 6 bases not matched to a gene. Germline CDR1 and CDR2: ENHRY and SYGVKD. This CDR3 has 14 amino acids.

The chain joins TRBV5-6 to TRBJ2-7, with D uncertain. CDR3 length: 15 residues. Germline V gene lookup returns CDR1 SGHDT and CDR2 YYEEEE. V was trimmed by 4 bases and J by 0 bases, leaving 14 bases between them. The CDR3 loop is CASSTEFRVSYEQYF. The CDR3 DNA sequence: TGTGCCAGCAGCACCGAATTCCGGGTCTCCTACGAGCAGTACTTC.

This clone is a singleton in its sample. V is TRBV7-3 and J is TRBJ1-6; TRBD1 is a possible D gene (5 bases). The V end lost 1 base, the J end lost 7 bases, and 11 bases lay between the germline ends. Germline CDR1 is SGHTA and CDR2 is FQGTGA. This CDR3 is built from 15 residues. CDR3 protein: CASSLRGFGNSPLHF. In DNA, the CDR3 is TGTGCCAGCAGCTTAAGGGGGTTCGGGAATTCACCCCTCCACTTT.

V is TRBV27 and J is TRBJ2-7; D call uncertain. Trimming took off 8 bases at V and 4 bases at J, with 6 bases between the two ends. From germline, CDR1 is MNHEY and CDR2 SMNVEV (reference sequence). The length of the CDR3 is 10 residues. In DNA form, the CDR3 reads TGTGCCAGCGGATTTTACGAGCAGTACTTC. Protein sequence: CASGFYEQYF.

V is TRBV7-2 and J is TRBJ2-1; 10 bases are a match to TRBD2. The J segment lost 4 bases and the V segment lost 3 bases, leaving 3 bases of the junction unmatched. Germline CDR1 and CDR2: SGHTA and FQGNSA. The CDR3 runs to 15 residues. The CDR3 loop is CASSFSGGKYNEQFF. The CDR3 nucleotides read TGTGCCAGCAGCTTTAGCGGGGGGAAATACAATGAGCAGTTCTTC.

In its sample, this clone was seen once. The gene calls are TRBV29-1 and TRBJ1-2; D ambiguous. This CDR3 spans 12 amino acids. The germline V gene has CDR1 SQVTM and CDR2 ANQGSEA. With 4 bases removed from V and 8 bases from J, the gap between germline ends came to 14 bases. The CDR3 loop reads CSVGERAGGYTF. The CDR3 DNA is TGCAGCGTTGGGGAAAGGGCGGGAGGCTACACCTTC.

Comments on this clone: Relative to the germline gene, one junction end is altered; a read error may explain this. The chain uses TRBV19 and TRBJ1-1, with TRBD1 matching over 8 bases. This CDR3 has 15 residues. From germline, CDR1 is LNHDA and CDR2 SQIVND (reference sequence). The CDR3 DNA is TGTGCCAGTAGCATAGCGGGCAGGGGGCTGAGTGAAGCTTTCTTT. This encodes CASSIAGRGLSEAFF.

The V gene is TRBV24-1, the J gene TRBJ2-3; D tentatively reads TRBD1 or TRBD2 (5 bases each). This CDR3 spans 16 amino acids. Germline-derived CDR1 and CDR2 are KGHDR and SFDVKD. V lost 0 bases and J 3 bases, leaving 12 bases between the germline ends. CDR3 loop: CATSDLGGSGTDTQYF. Here the CDR3 DNA reads TGTGCCACCAGTGATTTGGGGGGTTCAGGGACAGATACGCAGTATTTT.

This chain uses TRBV4-1 with TRBJ2-3; the match to TRBD2 covers 11 bases. Germline trimming cut 7 bases from V and 4 bases from J; bases unmatched to any gene: 7. The CDR3 extends over 15 amino acids. From germline, CDR1 is MGHRA and CDR2 YSYEKL. The CDR3 coding sequence is TGCGCCAGCATGCGTAGCGGGGGGGCTGCAGATACGCAGTATTTT. Translated, it gives CASMRSGGAADTQYF.

V usage is TRBV3-1 (or the pseudogene TRBV3-2) and J usage is TRBJ2-7; D ambiguous. Looked up from germline, CDR1 is LGHDT and CDR2 is YNNKEL (reference sequence). V lost 4 bases to trimming and J lost 6 bases, with 10 bases between them. This CDR3 is built from 12 residues. CDR3 DNA: TGTGCCAGCAGCCGCAGTCAAGTCGAGCAGTACTTC. Encoded protein: CASSRSQVEQYF.

The J gene is TRBJ2-4, the V gene TRBV12-3 or TRBV12-4; D is possibly TRBD2 (6 bases). The CDR3 is made up of 13 amino acids. The V gene lost 3 bases and the J gene lost 4 bases, with 7 bases spanning the gap. DNA for the CDR3: TGTGCCAGCAGTTTTGGGGGGAAAAACATTCAGTACTTC. Its protein is CASSFGGKNIQYF.

The CDR3 loop reads CASSPEGAGGTEQFF. CDR3 nucleotide sequence: TGTGCCAGCAGCCCAGAAGGGGCGGGGGGTACTGAGCAGTTCTTC. The rearrangement joins TRBV11-3 to TRBJ2-1; 8 positions match TRBD2. The CDR3 has 15 amino acids. V lost 5 bases, J lost 9 bases, and 12 bases stayed unmatched. In germline, CDR1 is SGHNT, CDR2 YENEEA.

This chain connects TRBV19 to TRBJ2-1, with a weak D call TRBD2 (6 bases). The CDR3 is 16 residues long. CDR1 and CDR2 (germline): LNHDA, SQIVND (reference sequence). V lost 5 bases, J lost 0 bases, and 14 bases lay in between. The CDR3 protein is CASSSASAVSYNEQFF. The CDR3 DNA follows: TGTGCCAGTAGTTCCGCTAGCGCTGTCTCCTACAATGAGCAGTTCTTC.

The chain joins TRBV9 to TRBJ2-7; TRBD2 matches at 9 bases. Per the germline V gene, CDR1 is SGDLS and CDR2 is YYNGEE. The CDR3 is 16 residues long. After removal of 3 bases from V and 2 bases from J, the junction contained 9 bases not matched to a gene. The CDR3 region is CASSELQTSGAYEQYF. The CDR3 DNA follows: TGTGCCAGCAGCGAACTTCAGACTAGCGGTGCCTACGAGCAGTACTTC.

This clone occurred a few times. J is TRBJ1-6 and V is TRBV30; the D is unclear. Looked up from germline, CDR1 is GTSNPN and CDR2 is SVGIG (reference sequence). V shed 4 bases and J shed 0 bases, with 7 bases lying between them. The CDR3 is 14 amino acids. This CDR3 reads CAWKVSSYNSPLHF. The CDR3 DNA reads as TGTGCCTGGAAGGTCAGCTCCTATAATTCACCCCTCCACTTT. The full variable domain, rest sourced from reference TRBV30 and TRBJ1-6, is SQTIHQWPATLVQPVGSPLSLECTVEGTSNPNLYWYRQAAGRGLQLLFYSVGIGQISSEVPQNLSASRPQDRQFILSSKKLLLSDSGFYLCAWKVSSYNSPLHFGNGTRLTVT.